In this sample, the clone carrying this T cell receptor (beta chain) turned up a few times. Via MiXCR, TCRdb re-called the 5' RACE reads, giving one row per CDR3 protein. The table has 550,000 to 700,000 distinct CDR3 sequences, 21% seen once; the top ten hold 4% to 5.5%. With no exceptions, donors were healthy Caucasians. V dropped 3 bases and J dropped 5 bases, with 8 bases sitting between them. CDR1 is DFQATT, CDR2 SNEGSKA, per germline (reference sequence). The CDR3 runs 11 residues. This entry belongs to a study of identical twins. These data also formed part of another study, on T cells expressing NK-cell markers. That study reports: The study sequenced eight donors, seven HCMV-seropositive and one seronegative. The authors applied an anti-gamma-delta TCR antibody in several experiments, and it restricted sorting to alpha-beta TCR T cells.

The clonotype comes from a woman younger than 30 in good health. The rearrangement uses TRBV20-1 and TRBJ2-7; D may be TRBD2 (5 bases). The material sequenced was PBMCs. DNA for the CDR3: TGCAGTGCTAGGGGAGACGACGAGCAGTACTTC. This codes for CSARGDDEQYF.